The rows below give T cell receptor beta chains drawn from one sample of a study of blood T cells in healthy people across ages. One entry per CDR3 protein, called by TCRdb with MiXCR from the 5' RACE reads. The table records approximately 830,000 distinct CDR3 sequences, roughly 60% of them present only once. The sequenced material came from blood. The receptors stem from a man aged 25 to 40 in good health. CDR3s include the opening cysteine and the closing phenylalanine or tryptophan. Fields, in order: clone size, D gene, V gene, J gene, CDR3 length, CDR3 protein, CDR3 DNA. D genes are given only for firm matches. Size is omitted from some rows. Given values are once, few, many or a class for expanded clones.

clone size: NA; D gene: NA; V gene: TRBV15; J gene: TRBJ2-5; CDR3 length: 13; CDR3 protein: CATSSWAWETQYF; CDR3 DNA: TGTGCCACCAGCAGCTGGGCTTGGGAGACCCAGTACTTC
clone size: NA; D gene: NA; V gene: TRBV10-3; J gene: TRBJ2-5; CDR3 length: 12; CDR3 protein: CAIGGARETQYF; CDR3 DNA: TGTGCCATAGGAGGGGCCCGGGAGACCCAGTACTTC
clone size: NA; D gene: NA; V gene: TRBV12-3/TRBV12-4; J gene: TRBJ2-3; CDR3 length: 15; CDR3 protein: CASTVLLGSTDTQYF; CDR3 DNA: TGTGCCAGCACCGTATTACTAGGTAGCACAGATACGCAGTATTTT
clone size: NA; D gene: TRBD2; V gene: TRBV9; J gene: TRBJ2-5; CDR3 length: 15; CDR3 protein: CASSLAGALRETQYF; CDR3 DNA: TGTGCCAGCAGCCTAGCGGGGGCTCTTAGAGAGACCCAGTACTTC
clone size: few; D gene: NA; V gene: TRBV4-2; J gene: TRBJ2-1; CDR3 length: 17; CDR3 protein: CASSQDITGQFYNEQFF; CDR3 DNA: TGTGCCAGCAGCCAAGATATCACCGGGCAGTTCTACAATGAGCAGTTCTTC
clone size: NA; D gene: TRBD1; V gene: TRBV2; J gene: TRBJ2-7; CDR3 length: 14; CDR3 protein: CASRGTGRSYEQYF; CDR3 DNA: TGTGCCAGCAGAGGGACAGGGAGGTCCTACGAGCAGTACTTC
clone size: NA; D gene: NA; V gene: TRBV3-1; J gene: TRBJ1-2; CDR3 length: 15; CDR3 protein: CASSQDVSGIYGYTF; CDR3 DNA: TGCGCCAGCAGCCAAGATGTTTCAGGGATCTATGGCTACACCTTC
clone size: NA; D gene: NA; V gene: TRBV5-4; J gene: TRBJ2-3; CDR3 length: 15; CDR3 protein: CASSRGRTNADTQYF; CDR3 DNA: TGTGCCAGCAGTCGAGGACGGACGAACGCAGATACGCAGTATTTT
clone size: NA; D gene: NA; V gene: TRBV9; J gene: TRBJ2-1; CDR3 length: 15; CDR3 protein: CASSASGAGNNEQFF; CDR3 DNA: TGTGCCAGCAGCGCCTCAGGAGCAGGGAACAATGAGCAGTTCTTC
clone size: NA; D gene: NA; V gene: TRBV2; J gene: TRBJ2-7; CDR3 length: 13; CDR3 protein: CASSVWVPDEQYF; CDR3 DNA: TGTGCCAGCAGTGTGTGGGTTCCGGACGAGCAGTACTTC
clone size: NA; D gene: NA; V gene: TRBV5-6; J gene: TRBJ1-1; CDR3 length: 15; CDR3 protein: CANSLDRRGNTEAFF; CDR3 DNA: TGTGCCAACAGCTTGGATCGCCGGGGGAACACTGAAGCTTTCTTT
clone size: NA; D gene: TRBD2; V gene: TRBV5-1; J gene: TRBJ2-5; CDR3 length: 15; CDR3 protein: CASSFRGGPYNEQYF; CDR3 DNA: TGCGCCAGCAGCTTCCGGGGGGGCCCCTACAATGAGCAGTACTTC
clone size: NA; D gene: TRBD1; V gene: TRBV7-9; J gene: TRBJ2-3; CDR3 length: 16; CDR3 protein: CASSPGTVGGTDTQYF; CDR3 DNA: TGTGCCAGCAGCCCGGGGACAGTTGGGGGCACAGATACGCAGTATTTT
clone size: once; D gene: NA; V gene: TRBV6-2/TRBV6-3; J gene: TRBJ1-2; CDR3 length: 12; CDR3 protein: CASSWNHYGYIF; CDR3 DNA: TGTGCCAGCAGTTGGAACCACTATGGCTACATCTTC
clone size: NA; D gene: NA; V gene: TRBV9; J gene: TRBJ2-7; CDR3 length: 15; CDR3 protein: CASSVGRGIKYEQYF; CDR3 DNA: TGTGCCAGCAGCGTAGGTAGAGGGATAAAGTACGAGCAGTACTTC
clone size: NA; D gene: NA; V gene: TRBV13; J gene: TRBJ1-2; CDR3 length: 15; CDR3 protein: CASSRGTETNYGYTF; CDR3 DNA: TGTGCCAGCAGCCGGGGAACGGAGACTAACTATGGCTACACCTTC